This record looks at one T cell receptor (beta chain) sequence and its context. This sample was included in a study of blood T cell repertoires in COVID-19. Using immunoSEQ multiplex PCR, the repertoire was profiled, and TCRdb retains in-frame clones only, with some absent. The data show about 180,000 clones, roughly nine tenths seen once. This CDR3 has 14 amino acids. V dropped 4 bases and J dropped 3 bases, with 13 bases sitting between them. Germline loops: CDR1 SGHTS, CDR2 YDEGEE. This sequence joins TRBV5-8 and TRBJ1-1; weak D call: TRBD1 (5 bases). Sequenced sample: peripheral blood. The TCR comes from a man between 18 and 35 years old who had recovered from COVID-19. The CDR3 protein is CASSLVGGDTEAFF. The CDR3 DNA follows: TGTGCCAGCAGCCTAGTCGGGGGGGACACTGAAGCTTTCTTT.